Shown below are 20 T cell receptor beta chains from a single sample sequenced in a study of T-cell reconstitution after alpha-beta-depleted transplantation in children. Unique molecular identifiers were used in preparing the TCRbeta library. Via MiXCR, TCRdb re-called the PCR reads, giving one row per CDR3 protein. Altogether 450,000 to 600,000 distinct CDR3 sequences are present, 13% being singletons, with the ten largest covering 2.2%. The specimen was PBMCs, mostly from graft donor cells, collected 360 days after TCRalphabeta/CD19-depleted stem cell transplant. All receptors come from a male patient under 18 who had a stem cell transplant for acute myeloid leukemia, so the T cells may come from the graft donor.

V is TRBV5-5 and J is TRBJ1-5; unclear D gene. Trimming stripped 1 base from V and 7 bases from J, with 12 bases between. Looked up from germline, CDR1 is SGHKS and CDR2 is YYEKEE (reference sequence). CDR3 length: 14 residues. DNA for the CDR3: TGTGCCAGCAGCTTGTTCGGGGTCAGCCAGCCCCAGCATTTT. Encoded protein: CASSLFGVSQPQHF.

The J gene is TRBJ2-4, the V gene TRBV4-2; 7 nucleotides align to TRBD2. This CDR3 is built from 17 residues. The V segment lost 5 bases and the J segment 0 bases; nucleotides outside the gene matches: 10. CDR1 and CDR2 (germline): LGHNA, YNFKEQ. CDR3 in DNA: TGTGCCAGCAGCTTCGGGACTACCGACCTAGCCAAAAACATTCAGTACTTC. This gives the protein CASSFGTTDLAKNIQYF.

Notes on this clonotype: This may stem from a read error, because a much larger clone lies one nucleotide away. This chain uses TRBV12-3 or TRBV12-4 with TRBJ2-1; D gene ambiguous. The CDR3 loop spans 13 amino acids. V gave up 3 bases and J gave up 4 bases, with 7 bases separating them. The CDR3 loop is CASSFGWYNEQFF. The CDR3 DNA follows: TGTGCCAGCAGTTTCGGGTGGTACAATGAGCAGTTCTTC.

This clonotype was seen a handful of times. The rearrangement joins TRBV9 to TRBJ2-7; D is ambiguous. V lost 0 bases and J 6 bases, leaving 16 bases between the germline ends. The germline V gene has CDR1 SGDLS and CDR2 YYNGEE. The length of the CDR3 is 15 residues. CDR3 region: CASSVVPTSPLEQYF. The CDR3 DNA reads as TGTGCCAGCAGCGTAGTCCCCACCTCTCCCCTCGAGCAGTACTTC.

This clonotype was observed a handful of times. The chain uses TRBV5-1 and TRBJ2-7; 7 nucleotides line up with TRBD2. Germline V lookup: CDR1 SGHRS, CDR2 YFSETQ. CDR3 size: 13 residues. The trim removed 4 bases at V and 5 bases at J, leaving 6 bases unmatched. CDR3 in amino acids: CASSRSGIDEQYF. CDR3 sequence (DNA): TGCGCCAGCAGCCGCAGCGGGATAGACGAGCAGTACTTC.

This clonotype was counted many times. The chain joins TRBV28 to TRBJ2-3; a weak D match, TRBD2 (6 bases). CDR1 MDHEN and CDR2 SYDVKM come from the germline V gene. The CDR3 loop spans 12 amino acids. V lost 3 bases and J lost 11, with 12 bases in between. CDR3 sequence (DNA): TGTGCCAGCAGTTTGGGAGGTGCCAAGCAGTATTTT. Encoded protein: CASSLGGAKQYF.

There are a few counts of this clonotype. V usage is TRBV3-1 and J usage is TRBJ2-2; 8 positions match TRBD2. With V trimmed by 1 base and J by 3 bases, 1 base remained unmatched. This CDR3 has 15 residues. Germline V CDR1 and CDR2: LGHDT, YNNKEL (reference sequence). Here the CDR3 DNA reads TGTGCCAGCAGCCAAGGACTAGCGTACACCGGGGAGCTGTTTTTT. Its translation is CASSQGLAYTGELFF.

There are many counts of this clonotype. V and J are TRBV7-9 and TRBJ1-1, with unresolved D. The CDR3 is 13 residues long. Germline assignment: CDR1 SEHNR and CDR2 FQNEAQ (reference sequence). With 7 bases removed from V and 1 base from J, the gap between germline ends came to 10 bases. DNA for the CDR3: TGTGCCAGCAATACAGAGTCGAACACTGAAGCTTTCTTT. Encoded protein: CASNTESNTEAFF.

This clonotype was detected only a few times. V gene TRBV4-2 combines with J gene TRBJ2-7; 11 bases map to TRBD2. The CDR3 sequence is 17 residues long. Trimming removed 7 bases from V and 2 bases from J; junction bases left unmatched: 13. Germline CDR1 LGHNA, CDR2 YNFKEQ. CDR3 bases: TGTGCCAGCACGACTACGACTAGCGGGAAAGGGGCCTACGAGCAGTACTTC. It encodes CASTTTTSGKGAYEQYF.

The V and J genes are TRBV12-3 or TRBV12-4 and TRBJ2-3; D remains unclear. The CDR3 length is 16 residues. V lost 7 bases and J 1 base, leaving 18 bases between the germline ends. The CDR3 reads CASTQPDGIRTDTQYF. The CDR3 coding sequence is TGTGCCAGCACCCAACCCGACGGAATTCGCACAGATACGCAGTATTTT.

This clonotype occurred a few times. The rearrangement joins TRBV14 to TRBJ1-1; 7 nucleotides agree with TRBD1. The CDR3 contains 15 residues. The V segment lost 6 bases and the J segment 10 bases; nucleotides outside the gene matches: 17. Germline V lookup: CDR1 SGHDN, CDR2 FVKESK. This CDR3 is CASSPITGASSGAFF. As DNA, the CDR3 is TGTGCCAGCAGTCCTATTACAGGGGCGTCTTCTGGAGCTTTCTTT.

A few counts support this clonotype. The chain employs TRBV6-2 or TRBV6-3 and TRBJ2-1; no clear D gene. CDR3 length: 11 residues. V was shortened by 6 bases and J by 12 bases, with 12 bases between the two germline ends. CDR1 is MNHEY, CDR2 SVGEGT, per germline. The CDR3 coding sequence is TGTGCCAGCAGCTATAATGGGTGGCAGTTCTTC. This encodes CASSYNGWQFF.

This clonotype was counted many times. The CDR3 sequence is CASSASGAVKTQYF. The CDR3 bases are TGTGCCAGCAGTGCAAGCGGGGCAGTAAAAACCCAGTACTTC. The gene calls are TRBV12-3 or TRBV12-4 and TRBJ2-5; 7 bases line up with TRBD2. There are 14 residues in the CDR3. V was clipped by 5 bases and J by 8 bases; unmatched bases: 11.

This clonotype was observed a few times. The chain uses TRBV4-2 and TRBJ2-2, with TRBD2 as a possible D gene (5 bases). CDR1 is LGHNA, CDR2 YNFKEQ, per germline. Trimming pared 7 bases from V and 5 bases from J, leaving 8 bases between. There are 12 residues in the CDR3. CDR3 DNA sequence: TGTGCCAGCAAACGGACTACCGGGGAGCTGTTTTTT. Its protein product is CASKRTTGELFF.

This clonotype came up many times. The V gene is TRBV28, the J gene TRBJ2-7, with TRBD2 matching over 8 bases. V trimming: 7 bases; J trimming: 4 bases; junction bases outside the gene matches: 6. The CDR3 is made up of 13 amino acids. Germline assignment: CDR1 MDHEN and CDR2 SYDVKM. DNA for the CDR3: TGTGCCAGCACGGGGGGGAGCGGTTACGAGCAGTACTTC. This encodes CASTGGSGYEQYF.

This clonotype came up many times. This sequence joins TRBV20-1 and TRBJ1-1; D uncertain. The CDR3 runs to 15 residues. Germline CDR1 is DFQATT and CDR2 is SNEGSKA (reference sequence). Trimming cost V 0 bases and J 0 bases, with 11 bases left between them. This CDR3 reads CSARDSEGMNTEAFF. The CDR3 DNA sequence: TGCAGTGCTAGAGACAGCGAGGGAATGAACACTGAAGCTTTCTTT.

In this sample, this clonotype turned up a few times. CDR3 coding DNA: TGCAGTCCTCGACTAGCGGGAGGGCCGGGTGAGCAGTACTTC. As protein: CSPRLAGGPGEQYF. The chain links TRBV20-1 to TRBJ2-7, with TRBD2 identical over 14 bases. Germline loops: CDR1 DFQATT, CDR2 SNEGSKA (reference sequence). CDR3 length: 14 residues. With V trimmed by 8 bases and J by 7 bases, 10 bases remained unmatched.

This clonotype was counted many times. V and J are TRBV7-8 and TRBJ2-7; 9 nucleotides match TRBD2. With 5 bases clipped from V and 2 bases from J, the junction kept 7 bases outside the gene matches. Looked up from germline, CDR1 is SGHVS and CDR2 is FQNEAQ. The CDR3 totals 15 residues. CDR3 loop: CASSPKREATYEQYF. The DNA of the CDR3 is TGTGCCAGCAGCCCGAAGCGGGAGGCTACCTACGAGCAGTACTTC. Together with reference TRBV7-8 and TRBJ2-7, the CDR3 gives the full variable domain: GAGVSQSPRYKVAKRGQDVALRCDPISGHVSLFWYQQALGQGPEFLTYFQNEAQLDKSGLPSDRFFAERPEGSVSTLKIQRTQQEDSAVYLCASSPKREATYEQYFGPGTRLTVT.

This clonotype has just a few counts. This chain joins TRBV7-9 and TRBJ2-7; 11 bases line up with TRBD2. CDR3 length: 16 amino acids. Germline CDR1 reads SEHNR; CDR2 reads FQNEAQ (reference sequence). Trimming at V came to 5 bases and at J to 0 bases, leaving 6 bases not matched to a gene. CDR3: CASSRILAGASYEQYF. CDR3 sequence (DNA): TGTGCCAGCAGCCGAATACTAGCGGGGGCCTCCTACGAGCAGTACTTC.

The CDR3 coding sequence is TGTGCCAGCACCCGGACTAGTCCCTACGAGCAGTACTTC. This translates into CASTRTSPYEQYF. V and J are TRBV5-6 and TRBJ2-7; 7 bases map to TRBD2. After removal of 6 bases from V and 2 bases from J, the junction contained 5 bases not matched to a gene. Germline values: CDR1 SGHDT, CDR2 YYEEEE. CDR3 length: 13 amino acids. The full variable domain, completed using reference TRBV5-6 and TRBJ2-7, is DAGVTQSPTHLIKTRGQQVTLRCSPKSGHDTVSWYQQALGQGPQFIFQYYEEEERQRGNFPDRFSGHQFPNYSSELNVNALLLGDSALYLCASTRTSPYEQYFGPGTRLTVT.